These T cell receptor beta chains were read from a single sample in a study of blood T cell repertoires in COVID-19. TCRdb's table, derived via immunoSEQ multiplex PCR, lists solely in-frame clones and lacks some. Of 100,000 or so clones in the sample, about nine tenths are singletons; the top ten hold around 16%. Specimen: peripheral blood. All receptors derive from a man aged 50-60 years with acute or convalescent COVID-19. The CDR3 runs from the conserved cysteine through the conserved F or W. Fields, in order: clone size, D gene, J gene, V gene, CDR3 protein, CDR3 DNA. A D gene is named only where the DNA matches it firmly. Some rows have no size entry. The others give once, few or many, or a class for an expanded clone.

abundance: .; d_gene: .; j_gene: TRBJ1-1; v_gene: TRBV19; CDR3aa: CASSPAGRQHMNTEAFF; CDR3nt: TGTGCCAGTAGCCCGGCGGGGCGTCAACACATGAACACTGAAGCTTTCTTT
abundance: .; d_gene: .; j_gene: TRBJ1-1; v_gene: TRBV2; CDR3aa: CASSEAGGGTEAFF; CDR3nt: TGTGCCAGCAGTGAAGCCGGCGGAGGCACTGAAGCTTTCTTT
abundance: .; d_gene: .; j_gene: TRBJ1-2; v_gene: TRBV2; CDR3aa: CASSVYGYTF; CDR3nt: TGTGCCAGCAGTGTATATGGCTACACCTTC
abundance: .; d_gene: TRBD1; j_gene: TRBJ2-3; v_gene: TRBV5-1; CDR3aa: CASSPAGGSATQYF; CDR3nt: TGCGCCAGCAGCCCCGCAGGGGGCTCGGCTACGCAGTATTTT
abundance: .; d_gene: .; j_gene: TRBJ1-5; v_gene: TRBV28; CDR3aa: CASGQTNQPQHF; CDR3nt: TGTGCCAGCGGGCAGACCAATCAGCCCCAGCATTTT
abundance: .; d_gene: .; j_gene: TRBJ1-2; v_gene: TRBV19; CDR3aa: CASSMAVSGYGYTF; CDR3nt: TGTGCCAGTAGTATGGCGGTTAGCGGCTATGGCTACACCTTC
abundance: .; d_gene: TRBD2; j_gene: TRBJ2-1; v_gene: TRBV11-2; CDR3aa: CASSLVGELADYNEQFF; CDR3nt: TGTGCCAGCAGCTTAGTGGGGGAACTAGCGGATTACAATGAGCAGTTCTTC
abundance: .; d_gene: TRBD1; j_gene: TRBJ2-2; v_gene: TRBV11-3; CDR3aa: CASSLGTGNTGELFF; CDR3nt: TGTGCCAGCAGCTTGGGGACAGGGAACACCGGGGAGCTGTTTTTT
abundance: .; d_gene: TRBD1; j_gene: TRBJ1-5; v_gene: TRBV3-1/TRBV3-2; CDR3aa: CASRLGTGNSNQPQHF; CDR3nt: TGTGCCAGCAGACTCGGGACAGGCAATAGCAATCAGCCCCAGCATTTT
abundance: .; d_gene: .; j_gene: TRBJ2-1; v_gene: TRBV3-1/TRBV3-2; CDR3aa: CASSQDGLNEQFF; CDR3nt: TGTGCCAGCAGCCAAGATGGGCTAAATGAGCAGTTCTTC
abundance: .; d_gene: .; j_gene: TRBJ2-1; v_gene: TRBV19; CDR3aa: CASSTPGGYEQFF; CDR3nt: TGTGCCAGTAGTACCCCTGGAGGCTATGAGCAGTTCTTC
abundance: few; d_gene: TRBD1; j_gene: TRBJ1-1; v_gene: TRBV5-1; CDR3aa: CASSRGQGNTEAFF; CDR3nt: TGCGCCAGCAGCCGCGGACAGGGGAATACTGAAGCTTTCTTT
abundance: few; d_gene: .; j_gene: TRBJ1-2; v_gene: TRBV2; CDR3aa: CASRSGENYGYTF; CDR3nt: TGTGCCAGCCGCTCCGGGGAGAACTATGGCTACACCTTC
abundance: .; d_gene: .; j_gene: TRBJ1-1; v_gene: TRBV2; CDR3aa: CASSLVGVNTEAFF; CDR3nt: TGTGCCAGCAGTTTGGTAGGGGTGAACACTGAAGCTTTCTTT
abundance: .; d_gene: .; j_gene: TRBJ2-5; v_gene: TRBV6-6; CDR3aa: CASSKTDKRPQYF; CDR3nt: TGTGCCAGCAGTAAGACAGACAAGAGACCCCAGTACTTC
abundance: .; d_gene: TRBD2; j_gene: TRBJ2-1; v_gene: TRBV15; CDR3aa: CATSRVAGNNEQFF; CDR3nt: TGTGCCACCAGCAGAGTAGCGGGGAACAATGAGCAGTTCTTC
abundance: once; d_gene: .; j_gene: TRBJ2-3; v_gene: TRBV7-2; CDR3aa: CASSSQIGGRDTQYF; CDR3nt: TGTGCCAGCAGCTCACAAATTGGGGGGAGGGATACGCAGTATTTT
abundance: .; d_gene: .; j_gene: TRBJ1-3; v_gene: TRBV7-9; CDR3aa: CASSSTGSGNTIYF; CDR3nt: TGTGCCAGCAGCTCAACAGGGTCTGGAAACACCATATATTTT
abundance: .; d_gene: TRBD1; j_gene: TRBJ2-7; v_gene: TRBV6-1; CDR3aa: CASSEYGTAPYEQYF; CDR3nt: TGTGCCAGCAGTGAATATGGGACAGCTCCCTACGAGCAGTACTTC
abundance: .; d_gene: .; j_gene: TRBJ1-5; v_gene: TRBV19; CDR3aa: CASSIARDPVWSNQPQHF; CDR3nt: TGTGCCAGTAGTATCGCCCGGGATCCTGTGTGGAGCAATCAGCCCCAGCATTTT
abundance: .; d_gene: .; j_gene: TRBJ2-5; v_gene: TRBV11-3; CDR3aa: CASSPGQSQETQYF; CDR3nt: TGTGCCAGCAGCCCTGGACAGAGTCAAGAGACCCAGTACTTC
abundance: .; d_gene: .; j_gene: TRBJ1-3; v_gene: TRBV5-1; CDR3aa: CASSSGGGPGNTIYF; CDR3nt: TGCGCCAGCAGCTCCGGCGGGGGACCTGGAAACACCATATATTTT
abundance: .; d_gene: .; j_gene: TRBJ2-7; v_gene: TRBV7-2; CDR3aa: CASSVRQVTYEQYF; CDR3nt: TGTGCCAGCAGCGTACGACAGGTGACCTACGAGCAGTACTTC
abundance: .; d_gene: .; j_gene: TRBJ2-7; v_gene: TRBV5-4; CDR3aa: CASSLRSGGPSYEQYF; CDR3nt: TGTGCCAGCAGCTTGCGTTCTGGAGGGCCCTCCTACGAGCAGTACTTC
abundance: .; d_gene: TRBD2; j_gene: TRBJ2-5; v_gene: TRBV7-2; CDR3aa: CASSRSGGGQETQYF; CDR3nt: TGTGCCAGCAGCCGCAGCGGGGGTGGGCAAGAGACCCAGTACTTC
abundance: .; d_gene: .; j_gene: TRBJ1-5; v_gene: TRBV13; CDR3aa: CASSPGSGQPQHF; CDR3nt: TGTGCCAGCAGCCCAGGGTCCGGTCAGCCCCAGCATTTT
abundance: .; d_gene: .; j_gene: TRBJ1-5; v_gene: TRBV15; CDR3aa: CATQRGNNQPQHF; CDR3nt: TGTGCCACCCAACGAGGGAACAATCAGCCCCAGCATTTT
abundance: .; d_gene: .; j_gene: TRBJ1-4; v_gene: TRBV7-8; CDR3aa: CASSLSATNEKLFF; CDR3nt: TGTGCCAGCAGTTTGTCTGCAACTAATGAAAAACTGTTTTTT
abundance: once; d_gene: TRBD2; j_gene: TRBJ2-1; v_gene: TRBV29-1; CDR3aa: CSVLGLAGNEQFF; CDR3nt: TGCAGCGTTCTCGGACTAGCGGGCAATGAGCAGTTCTTC
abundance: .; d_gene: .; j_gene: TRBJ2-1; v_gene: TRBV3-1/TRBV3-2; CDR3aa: CASSPSGETYNEQFF; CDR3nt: TGTGCCAGCAGCCCGAGCGGAGAAACTTACAATGAGCAGTTCTTC
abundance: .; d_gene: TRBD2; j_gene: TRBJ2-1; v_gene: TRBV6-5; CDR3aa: CASSYGTTYNEQFF; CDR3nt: TGTGCCAGCAGTTACGGGACTACGTACAATGAGCAGTTCTTC
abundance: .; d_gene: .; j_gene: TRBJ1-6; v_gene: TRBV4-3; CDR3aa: CASSQGSGSNSPLHF; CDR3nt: TGCGCCAGCAGCCAAGGGTCGGGGTCGAATTCACCCCTCCACTTT
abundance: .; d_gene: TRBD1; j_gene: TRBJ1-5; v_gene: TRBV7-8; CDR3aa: CASSLNRGSRNQPQHF; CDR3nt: TGTGCCAGCAGCCTGAACAGGGGGTCTCGCAATCAGCCCCAGCATTTT
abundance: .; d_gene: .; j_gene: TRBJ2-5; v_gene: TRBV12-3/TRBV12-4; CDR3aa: CASKQTLIQTQYF; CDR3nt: TGTGCCAGCAAACAGACCCTTATCCAGACCCAGTACTTC
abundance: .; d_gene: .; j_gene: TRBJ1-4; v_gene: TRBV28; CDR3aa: CASGGNEKLFF; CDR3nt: TGTGCCAGCGGCGGCAATGAAAAACTGTTTTTT
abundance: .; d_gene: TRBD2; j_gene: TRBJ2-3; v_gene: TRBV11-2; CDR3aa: CASSLAWTSWATQYF; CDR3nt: TGTGCCAGCAGCTTAGCCTGGACTAGCTGGGCTACGCAGTATTTT
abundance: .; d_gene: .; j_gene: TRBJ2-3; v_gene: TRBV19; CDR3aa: CASRRGGTDTQYF; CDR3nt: TGTGCCAGTCGTAGGGGGGGCACAGATACGCAGTATTTT
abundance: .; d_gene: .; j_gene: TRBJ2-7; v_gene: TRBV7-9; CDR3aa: CASSLLLSGAPYEQYF; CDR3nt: TGTGCCAGCAGCTTATTGCTTTCAGGGGCCCCCTACGAGCAGTACTTC